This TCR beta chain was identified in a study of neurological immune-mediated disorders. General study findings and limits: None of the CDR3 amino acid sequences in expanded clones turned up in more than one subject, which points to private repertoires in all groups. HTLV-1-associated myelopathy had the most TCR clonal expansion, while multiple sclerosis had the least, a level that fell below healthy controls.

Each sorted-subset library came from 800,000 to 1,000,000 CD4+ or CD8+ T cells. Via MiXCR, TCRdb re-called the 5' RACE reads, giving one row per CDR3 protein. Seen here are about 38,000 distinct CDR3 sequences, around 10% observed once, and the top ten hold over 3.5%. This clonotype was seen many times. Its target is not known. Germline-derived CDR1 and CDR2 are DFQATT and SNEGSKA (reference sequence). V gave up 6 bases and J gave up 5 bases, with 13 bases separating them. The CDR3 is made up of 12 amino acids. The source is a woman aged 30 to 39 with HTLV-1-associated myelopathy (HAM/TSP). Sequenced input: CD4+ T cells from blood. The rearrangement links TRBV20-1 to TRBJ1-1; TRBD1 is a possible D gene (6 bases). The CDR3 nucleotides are TGCAGTGCACACGGGGGGCGGACTGAAGCTTTCTTT. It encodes CSAHGGRTEAFF.